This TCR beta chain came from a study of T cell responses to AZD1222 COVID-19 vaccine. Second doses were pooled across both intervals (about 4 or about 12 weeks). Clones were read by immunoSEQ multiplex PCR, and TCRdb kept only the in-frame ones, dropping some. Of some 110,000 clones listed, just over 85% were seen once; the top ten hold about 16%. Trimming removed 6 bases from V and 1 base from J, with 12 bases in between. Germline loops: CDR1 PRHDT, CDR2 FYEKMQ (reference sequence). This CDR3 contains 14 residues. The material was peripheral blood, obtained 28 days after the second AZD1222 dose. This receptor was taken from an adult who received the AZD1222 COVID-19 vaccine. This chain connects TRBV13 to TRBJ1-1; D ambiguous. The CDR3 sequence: CASRRTTRNTEAFF. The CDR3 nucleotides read TGTGCCAGCAGGCGGACCACCCGGAACACTGAAGCTTTCTTT.